This passage covers 27 T cell receptor beta chains from one sample sequenced in a study of blood T cell repertoires in COVID-19. Sequencing was performed with immunoSEQ multiplex PCR; in TCRdb, only in-frame clones are kept and a portion is missing. Of around 260,000 clones listed, around 87% were seen once; the top ten hold around 5%. Sequenced sample: peripheral blood. These receptor sequences come from a woman aged 60-75 years with COVID-19, enrolled during active disease.

The rearrangement joins TRBV18 to TRBJ2-7, with TRBD1 matching over 10 bases. The V and J ends lost 3 bases and 6 bases, in that order; junction bases with no gene match: 5. CDR3 length: 14 residues. Germline CDR1 and CDR2: KGHSH and LQKENI. CDR3 bases: TGTGCCAGCTCACCCGACAGGGGGCTGGTCGAGCAGTACTTC. Protein sequence: CASSPDRGLVEQYF.

This rearrangement joins TRBV7-2 to TRBJ1-6, with 11 nucleotides matching TRBD1. Trimming removed 2 bases from V and 9 bases from J; junction bases left unmatched: 6. Germline assignment: CDR1 SGHTA and CDR2 FQGNSA. There are 16 residues in the CDR3. DNA of the CDR3: TGTGCCAGCAGCTTATTGGGACAGGGGGGGATTTCACCCCTCCACTTT. Its protein product is CASSLLGQGGISPLHF.

This chain links TRBV5-6 with TRBJ2-3; 10 bases align to TRBD2. CDR1 SGHDT and CDR2 YYEEEE come from the germline V gene. V dropped 3 bases and J dropped 0; count of bases not matched to a gene: 13. The CDR3 runs 19 residues. The CDR3 DNA reads TGTGCCAGCAGCTACCCGACAGCCCTAGCGGGGGAAAGCACAGATACGCAGTATTTT. Encoded protein: CASSYPTALAGESTDTQYF.

V usage is TRBV7-2 and J usage is TRBJ1-2; D ambiguous. Germline CDR1 and CDR2: SGHTA and FQGNSA. CDR3 length equals 15 residues. V lost 3 bases and J 7 bases, leaving 18 bases between the germline ends. The CDR3 coding sequence is TGTGCCAGCAGCTTTCCCCATAGGGAGATAGGTGGCTACACCTTC. Amino acid sequence: CASSFPHREIGGYTF.

This clone was detected once. The gene calls are TRBV6-5 and TRBJ1-1; 11 bases are a match to TRBD1. J was trimmed by 4 bases and V by 6 bases; bases with no gene match: 7. This CDR3 is built from 15 residues. Germline V lookup: CDR1 MNHEY, CDR2 SVGAGI. This CDR3 reads CASSPYGTGGTEAFF. CDR3 in DNA: TGTGCCAGCAGCCCGTACGGGACAGGGGGCACTGAAGCTTTCTTT.

V and J are TRBV29-1 and TRBJ2-3; TRBD2 is a possible D gene (6 bases). The CDR3 runs to 13 residues. CDR1 is SQVTM, CDR2 ANQGSEA, per germline. V was cut by 4 bases and J by 3 bases, with 11 bases left in between. CDR3 region: CSVAGRGTDTQYF. The CDR3 nucleotides read TGCAGCGTTGCCGGGAGAGGTACAGATACGCAGTATTTT.

This clone was observed a single time. The chain employs TRBV7-8 and TRBJ2-7, with TRBD1 matching over 7 bases. Looked up from germline, CDR1 is SGHVS and CDR2 is FQNEAQ. J was trimmed by 2 bases and V by 1 base; bases with no gene match: 5. The CDR3 has 15 amino acids. CDR3 in amino acids: CASSLGGTATYEQYF. The CDR3 DNA sequence: TGTGCCAGCAGCTTAGGGGGGACAGCCACCTACGAGCAGTACTTC.

This sequence joins TRBV10-3 and TRBJ2-3, with 8 nucleotides matching TRBD1. CDR1 is ENHRY and CDR2 is SYGVKD in the germline V gene. The CDR3 covers 13 residues. V shed 6 bases and J 6 bases; nucleotides not matched to a gene: 5. The CDR3 is CAIRDRGEDTQYF. In DNA form, the CDR3 reads TGTGCCATCAGAGACAGGGGAGAGGATACGCAGTATTTT.

The rearrangement uses TRBV27 and TRBJ1-6, with D possibly TRBD1 on 5 matching bases. From germline, CDR1 is MNHEY and CDR2 SMNVEV (reference sequence). Trimming left V 7 bases short and J 6 bases short, with 13 bases between. There are 14 residues in the CDR3. CDR3 bases: TGTGCCAGCAACCTAAGGGGTAGTAATTCACCCCTCCACTTT. This translates into CASNLRGSNSPLHF.

V gene TRBV2 combines with J gene TRBJ2-7, with D perhaps TRBD1 (5 bases). Per the germline V gene, CDR1 is SNHLY and CDR2 is FYNNEI. This CDR3 is built from 13 residues. V dropped 10 bases and J dropped 0 bases, with 13 bases sitting between them. DNA for the CDR3: TGTGCCATCTTGGACACCAACTCCTACGAGCAGTACTTC. Encoded protein: CAILDTNSYEQYF.

The CDR3, as DNA: TGCGCCAGCAGCTCCGGACAGGGGGCCACTGAAGCTTTCTTT. Translating it yields CASSSGQGATEAFF. The V and J genes are TRBV5-1 and TRBJ1-1; 11 nucleotides agree with TRBD1. From germline, CDR1 is SGHRS and CDR2 YFSETQ. The CDR3 loop spans 14 amino acids. V was clipped by 3 bases and J by 4 bases; unmatched bases: 2.

J is TRBJ2-1 and V is TRBV9, with 12 bases fitting TRBD2. This CDR3 contains 18 residues. Losses at the gene ends were 0 bases for V and 8 bases for J; bases not matched to a gene: 12. In germline, CDR1 is SGDLS, CDR2 YYNGEE. The CDR3 DNA sequence: TGTGCCAGCAGCGTAGGACTAGCGGGAGTGAATTATTTATATGAGCAGTTCTTC. Translated, it gives CASSVGLAGVNYLYEQFF. Full variable domain (remainder filled in from reference TRBV9 and TRBJ2-1): DSGVTQTPKHLITATGQRVTLRCSPRSGDLSVYWYQQSLDQGLQFLIQYYNGEERAKGNILERFSAQQFPDLHSELNLSSLELGDSALYFCASSVGLAGVNYLYEQFFGPGTRLTVL.

The rearrangement joins TRBV6-6 to TRBJ2-2, with 9 bases that match TRBD1. Germline-derived CDR1 and CDR2 are MNHNY and SVGAGI (reference sequence). This CDR3 contains 16 residues. With 6 bases clipped from V and 4 bases from J, the junction kept 9 bases outside the gene matches. In DNA form, the CDR3 reads TGTGCCAGCAGCCTCCGGGACAGGGTCATCACCGGGGAGCTGTTTTTT. Its protein product is CASSLRDRVITGELFF.

The chain uses TRBV30 and TRBJ1-6, with a weak D call TRBD1 (5 bases). Trimming pared 6 bases from V and 8 bases from J, leaving 17 bases between. Germline V gene data show CDR1 as GTSNPN and CDR2 as SVGIG (reference sequence). The CDR3 length is 14 residues. CDR3 amino acids: CACQGLHGDSPLHF. The CDR3 nucleotides read TGTGCCTGTCAGGGACTTCATGGTGATTCACCCCTCCACTTT. Full variable domain (rest looked up from reference TRBV30 and TRBJ1-6): SQTIHQWPATLVQPVGSPLSLECTVEGTSNPNLYWYRQAAGRGLQLLFYSVGIGQISSEVPQNLSASRPQDRQFILSSKKLLLSDSGFYLCACQGLHGDSPLHFGNGTRLTVT.

The rearrangement uses TRBV2 and TRBJ2-1, with unresolved D. V dropped 2 bases and J dropped 9 bases, with 8 bases sitting between them. The CDR3 is made up of 12 amino acids. CDR1 is SNHLY, CDR2 FYNNEI, per germline. CDR3 sequence: CASSESIREQFF. The CDR3, as DNA: TGTGCCAGCAGTGAAAGCATCCGTGAGCAGTTCTTC.

V is TRBV10-1 and J is TRBJ1-4; perhaps TRBD1 as D (5 bases). V lost 3 bases to trimming and J lost 10 bases, with 9 bases between them. This CDR3 has 12 amino acids. Per the germline V gene, CDR1 is WNHNN and CDR2 is SYGVQD (reference sequence). CDR3 nucleotide sequence: TGCGCCAGCAGTGATCAGGGTGGAAAACTGTTTTTT. It encodes CASSDQGGKLFF.

This sequence joins TRBV7-2 and TRBJ1-1; no reliable D call. The germline V gene has CDR1 SGHTA and CDR2 FQGNSA. The length of the CDR3 is 14 residues. V was trimmed by 1 base and J by 1 base, leaving 7 bases between them. CDR3 bases: TGTGCCAGCAGCTTAGGGGCAGGGAACACTGAAGCTTTCTTT. It codes for CASSLGAGNTEAFF.

In its sample, this clone was seen once. The gene calls are TRBV5-1 and TRBJ1-1; D gene uncertain. The germline gives CDR1 SGHRS, CDR2 YFSETQ. V lost 4 bases and J 1 base, leaving 14 bases between the germline ends. The CDR3 spans 15 residues. The CDR3 sequence: CASSPPSPRNTEAFF. Here the CDR3 DNA reads TGCGCCAGCAGCCCCCCATCCCCCAGGAACACTGAAGCTTTCTTT.

This sequence joins TRBV18 and TRBJ2-3; D is possibly TRBD1 (5 bases). Germline V gives CDR1 KGHSH, CDR2 LQKENI. Trimming took off 3 bases at V and 2 bases at J, with 12 bases between the two ends. This CDR3 region has 15 residues. For the CDR3, the DNA is TGTGCCAGCTCACCCTACGACAGCCCCACAGATACGCAGTATTTT. Its translation: CASSPYDSPTDTQYF.

This chain uses TRBV28 with TRBJ1-3, with TRBD1 matching 7 bases. Germline CDR1 MDHEN, CDR2 SYDVKM. CDR3 length: 13 residues. Trimming removed 5 bases from V and 7 bases from J; junction bases left unmatched: 5. The CDR3: CASSTGVLNTIYF. As DNA, the CDR3 is TGTGCCAGCAGTACAGGGGTTCTCAACACCATATATTTT.

This sequence joins TRBV21-1 and TRBJ1-2; the table's D gene call, TRBD1, was not cross checked with the DNA. TRBV21-1 counts as a pseudogene. CDR3 length: 16 amino acids. The CDR3 sequence: CASSKDGAEENYGYTF. In nucleotides, the CDR3 is TGTGCCAGCAGCAAAGATGGGGCAGAGGAGAACTATGGCTACACCTTC.

J is TRBJ1-5 and V is TRBV3-1 (or the pseudogene TRBV3-2); D is perhaps TRBD1 (5 bases). The CDR3 runs to 15 residues. With 4 bases removed from V and 1 base from J, the gap between germline ends came to 11 bases. Germline V gene lookup returns CDR1 LGHDT and CDR2 YNNKEL (reference sequence). This CDR3 reads CASSPRGVSNQPQHF. As DNA, the CDR3 is TGTGCCAGCAGCCCACGGGGGGTGAGCAATCAGCCCCAGCATTTT.

This clone was seen a few times. The V call is TRBV28, the J call TRBJ1-2; D is perhaps TRBD1 (6 bases). V was cut by 7 bases and J by 0 bases, with 12 bases left in between. The CDR3 totals 14 residues. Germline CDR1 is MDHEN and CDR2 is SYDVKM. CDR3 amino acids: CASNRQDANYGYTF. The DNA of the CDR3 is TGTGCCAGCAACCGACAGGATGCTAACTATGGCTACACCTTC.

The chain recombines TRBV7-6 with TRBJ1-1, with a weak D call TRBD1 (5 bases). This CDR3 is built from 17 residues. Trimming shortened V by 0 bases and J by 3 bases, and 17 bases separated the two germline ends. CDR1 SGHVS and CDR2 FNYEAQ come from the germline V gene. The CDR3 DNA sequence: TGTGCCAGCAGCTTAGCTGGACACGCATCTTGGGACACTGAAGCTTTCTTT. Translation gives CASSLAGHASWDTEAFF.

The chain has TRBV28 and TRBJ1-6; D possibly corresponds to TRBD1 (6 bases). Trimming removed 5 bases from V and 1 base from J, with 12 bases in between. The germline V gene has CDR1 MDHEN and CDR2 SYDVKM. CDR3 size: 16 residues. CDR3 in DNA: TGTGCCAGCAGTCCGGCAGGGGAATCCTATAATTCACCCCTCCACTTT. Protein sequence: CASSPAGESYNSPLHF.

The rearrangement links TRBV9 to TRBJ2-1; TRBD2 aligns across 7 bases. Germline V gives CDR1 SGDLS, CDR2 YYNGEE. V shed 2 bases, J shed 6 bases, and the junction held 8 bases outside the gene matches. This CDR3 is built from 15 residues. CDR3 nucleotide sequence: TGTGCCAGCAGCGTGGGGAGGGCCAGTTTCAATGAGCAGTTCTTC. This sequence encodes CASSVGRASFNEQFF.

The rearrangement uses TRBV6-5 and TRBJ1-4, with 7 nucleotides matching TRBD1. V shed 0 bases, J shed 7 bases, and the junction held 2 bases outside the gene matches. Germline loops: CDR1 MNHEY, CDR2 SVGAGI. The CDR3 contains 14 residues. CDR3 nucleotides: TGTGCCAGCAGTTACTCACAGGGGCCTGAAAAACTGTTTTTT. Its translation: CASSYSQGPEKLFF.